The 7 T cell receptor beta chains below all came from one sample that was sequenced in a study of lymphopenia after photon versus proton radiotherapy (dated by TCRdb to between 2018 and 2021). The protocol used for the library was the immunoSEQ multiplex PCR assay. TCRdb stores this immuneACCESS table with in-frame sequences only. Part of the clones is absent; in the studies checked, under half of the shortfall reflects unresolved V genes, and no reason is known for the rest. Recorded for this sample are around 160,000 clones; approximately 86% of them occurred a single time. The ten most abundant clones make up about 4.4% of the sample. Sequencing used peripheral blood, obtained from a patient treated with photon-based radiotherapy. The origin of the receptors is a man aged 50 to 60 with gastric cancer.

This chain links TRBV29-1 with TRBJ2-7; TRBD2 matches at 13 bases. Germline V gene sequence: CDR1 SQVTM, CDR2 ANQGSEA. This CDR3 has 14 residues. The V segment lost 2 bases and the J segment 5 bases; nucleotides outside the gene matches: 3. The CDR3 reads CSVEPGLAGDEQYF. The CDR3 bases are TGCAGCGTTGAACCAGGACTAGCGGGAGACGAGCAGTACTTC.

This CDR3 reads CASSRAGGQPQHF. The CDR3 DNA sequence: TGCGCCAGCAGCCGTGCAGGGGGTCAGCCCCAGCATTTT. The rearrangement links TRBV5-1 to TRBJ1-5; 7 bases are shared with TRBD1. Germline trimming cut 4 bases from V and 6 bases from J; bases unmatched to any gene: 4. Germline loops: CDR1 SGHRS, CDR2 YFSETQ. This CDR3 comprises 13 residues. The whole variable domain, remainder taken from reference TRBV5-1 and TRBJ1-5, is KAGVTQTPRYLIKTRGQQVTLSCSPISGHRSVSWYQQTPGQGLQFLFEYFSETQRNKGNFPGRFSGRQFSNSRSEMNVSTLELGDSALYLCASSRAGGQPQHFGDGTRLSIL.

The gene calls are TRBV10-3 and TRBJ1-3; no clear D gene. V lost 7 bases to trimming and J lost 4 bases, with 8 bases between them. From germline, CDR1 is ENHRY and CDR2 SYGVKD. The CDR3 has 12 residues. CDR3 nucleotide sequence: TGTGCCATCAAGGGAGAAGGAAACACCATATATTTT. Protein sequence: CAIKGEGNTIYF.

For the CDR3, the DNA is TGTGCCAGCTCACCTTGGACAGGGGCAGAGACCCAGTACTTC. This encodes CASSPWTGAETQYF. The V call is TRBV18, the J call TRBJ2-5; 9 nucleotides agree with TRBD1. CDR1 is KGHSH and CDR2 is LQKENI in the germline V gene. The V segment lost 3 bases and the J segment 4 bases; nucleotides outside the gene matches: 3. The CDR3 runs to 14 residues. The entire variable domain, with the rest obtained from reference TRBV18 and TRBJ2-5, is as follows: NAGVMQNPRHLVRRRGQEARLRCSPMKGHSHVYWYRQLPEEGLKFMVYLQKENIIDESGMPKERFSAEFPKEGPSILRIQQVVRGDSAAYFCASSPWTGAETQYFGPGTRLLVL.

The V gene is TRBV5-6, the J gene TRBJ2-3; 7 bases are a match to TRBD2. Germline CDR1 reads SGHDT; CDR2 reads YYEEEE. V trimming: 4 bases; J trimming: 2 bases; junction bases outside the gene matches: 7. The CDR3 covers 15 residues. CDR3 bases: TGTGCCAGCAGCCGTAGCGGGTTAGACACAGATACGCAGTATTTT. Translating gives CASSRSGLDTDTQYF. The full variable domain, completed using reference TRBV5-6 and TRBJ2-3, is DAGVTQSPTHLIKTRGQQVTLRCSPKSGHDTVSWYQQALGQGPQFIFQYYEEEERQRGNFPDRFSGHQFPNYSSELNVNALLLGDSALYLCASSRSGLDTDTQYFGPGTRLTVL.

This chain links TRBV6-6 with TRBJ1-1; a possible D gene is TRBD1 (5 bases). Germline V gene sequence: CDR1 MNHNY, CDR2 SVGAGI (reference sequence). This CDR3 spans 15 amino acids. With 4 bases removed from V and 7 bases from J, the gap between germline ends came to 19 bases. The CDR3 here is CASSWGLNGAIEAFF. CDR3 nucleotides: TGTGCCAGCAGTTGGGGCCTAAATGGGGCTATTGAAGCTTTCTTT.

The chain recombines TRBV7-9 with TRBJ2-7, with 10 nucleotides matching TRBD2. J was trimmed by 1 base and V by 1 base; bases with no gene match: 4. Germline V gene lookup returns CDR1 SEHNR and CDR2 FQNEAQ (reference sequence). There are 16 residues in the CDR3. In DNA form, the CDR3 reads TGTGCCAGCAGCTTAGAACTAGCGGGAAAGTCCTACGAGCAGTACTTC. Translating gives CASSLELAGKSYEQYF. Full variable domain (rest looked up from reference TRBV7-9 and TRBJ2-7): DTGVSQNPRHKITKRGQNVTFRCDPISEHNRLYWYRQTLGQGPEFLTYFQNEAQLEKSRLLSDRFSAERPKGSFSTLEIQRTEQGDSAMYLCASSLELAGKSYEQYFGPGTRLTVT.